The 21 T cell receptor beta chains given below trace back to one sample, sequenced in a study of cytomegalovirus exposure and HLA in healthy donors. Primers for the PCR totalled 60 Vbeta and 13 Jbeta. Sequencing was performed with immunoSEQ multiplex PCR; in TCRdb, only in-frame clones are kept and a portion is missing. The sample holds about 190,000 clones, about 89% seen once. The sample was PBMCs. The receptors were sampled from a man aged 25-45 years in good health and CMV-seronegative.

This clone was counted a few times. The genes are TRBV6-1 and TRBJ2-1, with D tentatively TRBD2 (6 bases). Looked up from germline, CDR1 is MNHNS and CDR2 is SASEGT. This CDR3 region has 14 residues. Deletions cut 7 bases from V and 12 bases from J, with 22 bases between. CDR3 sequence reads: CASTPSRGLLGQFF. As DNA, the CDR3 is TGTGCCAGCACCCCAAGCCGGGGACTGCTCGGGCAGTTCTTC.

The chain links TRBV11-2 to TRBJ1-2, with 9 bases that match TRBD1. Germline CDR1 reads SGHAT; CDR2 reads FQNNGV. The junction had 8 bases not matched to a gene; V was cut back by 8 bases and J by 4 bases. The CDR3 length is 14 residues. The CDR3 reads CASGTGQGFYGYTF. As DNA, the CDR3 is TGTGCCAGCGGAACGGGACAGGGCTTCTATGGCTACACCTTC.

The rearrangement joins TRBV6-6 to TRBJ1-3, with a weak D call TRBD1 (6 bases). CDR1 is MNHNY and CDR2 is SVGAGI in the germline V gene (reference sequence). Trimming removed 6 bases from V and 4 bases from J, with 13 bases in between. The CDR3 runs 14 residues. CDR3 sequence (DNA): TGTGCCAGCAGGGAGGGGGGGCTCGGAAACACCATATATTTT. Translating it yields CASREGGLGNTIYF.

This chain links TRBV4-3 with TRBJ2-3; D is possibly TRBD2 (6 bases). Germline V gene lookup returns CDR1 LGHNA and CDR2 YSLEER. There are 18 residues in the CDR3. The V end was cut by 0 bases, the J end by 5 bases, with 21 bases between. CDR3 loop: CASSQDHRTLFGGDTQYF. CDR3 bases: TGCGCCAGCAGCCAAGACCACAGGACTCTCTTCGGGGGAGATACGCAGTATTTT.

This chain uses TRBV5-1 with TRBJ1-2; possible D gene TRBD1, 5 bases. Trimming cost V 0 bases and J 8 bases, with 14 bases left between them. The germline CDR1 and CDR2 sequences are SGHRS and YFSETQ. This CDR3 region has 14 residues. The CDR3 loop is CASSLGSGRSGYTF. DNA for the CDR3: TGCGCCAGCAGCTTGGGATCAGGGCGCTCCGGCTACACCTTC.

This clone has a single count. V is TRBV19 and J is TRBJ1-1; 7 bases align to TRBD1. The CDR3 is 14 amino acids. Losses at the gene ends were 5 bases for V and 5 bases for J; bases not matched to a gene: 8. Germline CDR1 and CDR2: LNHDA and SQIVND (reference sequence). In DNA, the CDR3 is TGTGCCAGTAGTCCCCGACAGGGATGGACTGAAGCTTTCTTT. As protein: CASSPRQGWTEAFF.

The chain carries TRBV11-3 and TRBJ2-1, with 9 bases aligning to TRBD2. Germline loops: CDR1 SGHNT, CDR2 YENEEA. This CDR3 is 15 amino acids long. J lost 7 bases, V lost 5 bases, and 9 bases had no gene match. CDR3 DNA: TGTGCCAGCAGCACCGGGACTAGCAGGTTAAATGAGCAGTTCTTC. The encoded protein is CASSTGTSRLNEQFF.

The chain recombines TRBV6-5 with TRBJ1-2; 7 bases match TRBD1. CDR1 MNHEY and CDR2 SVGAGI come from the germline V gene. Losses at the gene ends were 3 bases for V and 4 bases for J; bases not matched to a gene: 5. The CDR3 runs to 14 residues. As DNA, the CDR3 is TGTGCCAGCAGTTATGACAGGGCCCCCTATGGCTACACCTTC. This gives the protein CASSYDRAPYGYTF.

The chain joins TRBV28 to TRBJ2-2, with TRBD1 as a possible D gene (6 bases). Trimming left V 5 bases short and J 4 bases short, with 11 bases between. Germline V gene data show CDR1 as MDHEN and CDR2 as SYDVKM. This CDR3 comprises 14 residues. The CDR3 bases are TGTGCCAGCAGTAGGCGGACAGCCACCGGGGAGCTGTTTTTT. It encodes CASSRRTATGELFF.

This chain uses TRBV5-1 with TRBJ2-5, with D maybe TRBD1 (5 bases). The J call is uncertain, as TRBJ2-7 better fits the DNA end. Germline-derived CDR1 and CDR2 are SGHRS and YFSETQ. The CDR3 covers 13 residues. The CDR3 DNA is TGCGCCAGCAGCTTGACAGGTCCCTACGAGCAGTACTTC. As protein: CASSLTGPYEQYF.

This sequence joins TRBV5-1 and TRBJ1-2; D not certain. The CDR3 runs 15 residues. Germline V CDR1 and CDR2: SGHRS, YFSETQ. The germline V and J ends were trimmed by 1 base and 3 bases, with 13 bases remaining between them. Here the CDR3 reads CASSLRPPGDYGYTF. The CDR3 DNA is TGCGCCAGCAGCTTGAGGCCCCCCGGGGACTATGGCTACACCTTC.

The chain has TRBV20-1 and TRBJ1-5; tentative D call: TRBD1 (6 bases). The CDR3 covers 11 residues. Germline loops: CDR1 DFQATT, CDR2 SNEGSKA (reference sequence). Deletions cut 6 bases from V and 10 bases from J, with 13 bases between. CDR3 DNA: TGCAGTGCACTCCTACAGGGCCCCCAGCATTTT. Translation: CSALLQGPQHF.

The genes are TRBV2 and TRBJ1-4; TRBD1 matches 10 bases. J was trimmed by 7 bases and V by 3 bases; bases with no gene match: 2. The CDR3 is 14 amino acids. In germline, CDR1 is SNHLY, CDR2 FYNNEI. The DNA for the CDR3 is TGTGCCAGCAGTGATAGGGACAGGGGTGAAAAACTGTTTTTT. As protein: CASSDRDRGEKLFF.

The rearrangement uses TRBV6-5 and TRBJ2-7; D possibly corresponds to TRBD1 (5 bases). In germline, CDR1 is MNHEY, CDR2 SVGAGI. This CDR3 is 15 amino acids long. Trimming shortened V by 2 bases and J by 0 bases, and 11 bases separated the two germline ends. CDR3 loop: CASSYDRLSSYEQYF. DNA for the CDR3: TGTGCCAGCAGTTACGACAGACTGTCCTCCTACGAGCAGTACTTC.

The chain combines TRBV7-9 with TRBJ1-1; D uncertain. V was clipped by 3 bases and J by 7 bases, with 9 bases between them. Germline lookup yields CDR1 SEHNR and CDR2 FQNEAQ (reference sequence). This CDR3 region has 12 residues. CDR3 region: CASSFSVLEAFF. CDR3 sequence (DNA): TGTGCCAGCAGCTTCTCCGTACTTGAAGCTTTCTTT.

The chain recombines TRBV7-6 with TRBJ2-5; TRBD1 agrees at 7 bases. This CDR3 comprises 13 residues. The ends lost 3 bases at V and 2 bases at J; junction bases unmatched: 0. From germline, CDR1 is SGHVS and CDR2 FNYEAQ. The CDR3 loop reads CASSLGQQETQYF. The CDR3 nucleotides read TGTGCCAGCAGCTTGGGACAGCAAGAGACCCAGTACTTC.

V is TRBV5-8 and J is TRBJ1-5; D gene ambiguous. The CDR3 runs to 14 residues. Germline V gives CDR1 SGHTS, CDR2 YDEGEE. The V end lost 0 bases, the J end lost 3 bases, and 7 bases lay between the germline ends. The CDR3 protein is CASSLGQFNQPQHF. In nucleotides, the CDR3 is TGTGCCAGCAGCTTGGGACAATTCAATCAGCCCCAGCATTTT.

V and J are TRBV7-9 and TRBJ1-2, with D uncertain. Germline loops: CDR1 SEHNR, CDR2 FQNEAQ (reference sequence). The CDR3 contains 14 residues. Trimming removed 2 bases at V and 9 bases at J, with 16 bases between. The CDR3 loop reads CASSLYEDGVSYTF. DNA of the CDR3: TGTGCCAGCAGCTTATATGAAGACGGAGTGAGCTACACCTTC.

This sequence joins TRBV19 and TRBJ2-3; 13 bases map to TRBD2. V lost 4 bases, J lost 2 bases, and 9 bases stayed unmatched. CDR3 length equals 18 residues. From germline, CDR1 is LNHDA and CDR2 SQIVND (reference sequence). The chain's CDR3 is CASSRTSGGQRNTDTQYF. CDR3 sequence (DNA): TGTGCCAGTAGTAGGACTAGCGGGGGCCAACGAAACACAGATACGCAGTATTTT.

The J gene is TRBJ2-7, the V gene TRBV28; D gene unclear. The CDR3 spans 14 residues. CDR1 and CDR2 (germline): MDHEN, SYDVKM. V dropped 7 bases and J dropped 3 bases, with 16 bases sitting between them. CDR3 sequence (DNA): TGTGCCAGCAAGGATTCGGTGGGCCACTACGAGCAGTACTTC. It yields the protein CASKDSVGHYEQYF. The full variable domain, completed using reference TRBV28 and TRBJ2-7, is DVKVTQSSRYLVKRTGEKVFLECVQDMDHENMFWYRQDPGLGLRLIYFSYDVKMKEKGDIPEGYSVSREKKERFSLILESASTNQTSMYLCASKDSVGHYEQYFGPGTRLTVT.

V and J are TRBV4-2 and TRBJ2-7, with TRBD2 matching 7 bases. This CDR3 comprises 16 residues. Trimming took 5 bases from V and 3 from J; bases not matched to a gene: 13. Germline V CDR1 and CDR2: LGHNA, YNFKEQ. The DNA of the CDR3 is TGTGCCAGCAGCTCTCTGGGGGGGACTCCCCTCTACGAGCAGTACTTC. It encodes CASSSLGGTPLYEQYF.